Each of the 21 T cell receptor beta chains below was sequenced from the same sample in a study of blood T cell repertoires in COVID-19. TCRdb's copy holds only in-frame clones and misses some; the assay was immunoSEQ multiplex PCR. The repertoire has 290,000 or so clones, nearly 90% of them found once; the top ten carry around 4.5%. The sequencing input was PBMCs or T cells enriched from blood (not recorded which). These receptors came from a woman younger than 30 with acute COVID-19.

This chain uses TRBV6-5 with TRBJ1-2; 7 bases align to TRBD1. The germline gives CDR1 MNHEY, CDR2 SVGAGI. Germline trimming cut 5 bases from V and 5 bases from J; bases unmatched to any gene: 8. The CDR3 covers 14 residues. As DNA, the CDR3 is TGTGCCAGCAGTCCACAGGGGATAGGGTATGGCTACACCTTC. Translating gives CASSPQGIGYGYTF.

This chain's CDR3 is CASSGQPNTEAFF. The CDR3 region has the DNA TGTGCCAGTAGTGGACAGCCGAACACTGAAGCTTTCTTT. J is TRBJ1-1 and V is TRBV19, with a possible D match to TRBD1 (6 bases). The CDR3 runs to 13 residues. CDR1 and CDR2 (germline): LNHDA, SQIVND (reference sequence). V shed 5 bases and J shed 1 base, with 8 bases lying between them.

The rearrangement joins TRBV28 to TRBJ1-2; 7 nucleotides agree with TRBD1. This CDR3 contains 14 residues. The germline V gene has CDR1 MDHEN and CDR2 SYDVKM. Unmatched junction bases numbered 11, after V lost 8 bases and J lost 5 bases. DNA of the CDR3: TGTGCCAGCGAACCGGGACAGAGTCCTTATGGCTACACCTTC. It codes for CASEPGQSPYGYTF.

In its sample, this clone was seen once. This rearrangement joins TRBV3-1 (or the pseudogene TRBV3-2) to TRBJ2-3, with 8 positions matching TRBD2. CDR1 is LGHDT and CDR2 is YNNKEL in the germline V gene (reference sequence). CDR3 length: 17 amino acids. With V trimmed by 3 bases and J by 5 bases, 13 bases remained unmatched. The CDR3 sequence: CASSQPQGAGVIDTQYF. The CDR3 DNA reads TGTGCCAGCAGCCAGCCCCAAGGAGCGGGAGTAATAGATACGCAGTATTTT.

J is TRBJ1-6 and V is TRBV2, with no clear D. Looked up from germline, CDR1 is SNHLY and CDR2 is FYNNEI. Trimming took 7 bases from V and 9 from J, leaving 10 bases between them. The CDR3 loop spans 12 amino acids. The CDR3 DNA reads TGTGCCAGCATGAGGGTCAGTTCACCCCTCCACTTT. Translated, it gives CASMRVSSPLHF.

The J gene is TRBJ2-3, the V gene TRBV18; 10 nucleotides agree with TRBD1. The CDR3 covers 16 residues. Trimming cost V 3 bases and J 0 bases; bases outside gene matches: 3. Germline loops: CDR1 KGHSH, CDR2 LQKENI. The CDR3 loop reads CASSPDRGFSTDTQYF. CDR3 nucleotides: TGTGCCAGCTCACCGGACAGGGGGTTCAGCACAGATACGCAGTATTTT. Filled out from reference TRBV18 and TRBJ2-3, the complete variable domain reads NAGVMQNPRHLVRRRGQEARLRCSPMKGHSHVYWYRQLPEEGLKFMVYLQKENIIDESGMPKERFSAEFPKEGPSILRIQQVVRGDSAAYFCASSPDRGFSTDTQYFGPGTRLTVL.

CDR3 protein: CASSSLAGGIYEQYF. For the CDR3, the DNA is TGTGCCAGCAGCTCCTTAGCGGGAGGGATCTACGAGCAGTACTTC. This rearrangement joins TRBV5-4 to TRBJ2-7, with 11 nucleotides matching TRBD2. There are 15 residues in the CDR3. The trim removed 3 bases at V and 3 bases at J, leaving 5 bases unmatched. CDR1 and CDR2 from the germline V gene are SGHNT and YYREEE (reference sequence).

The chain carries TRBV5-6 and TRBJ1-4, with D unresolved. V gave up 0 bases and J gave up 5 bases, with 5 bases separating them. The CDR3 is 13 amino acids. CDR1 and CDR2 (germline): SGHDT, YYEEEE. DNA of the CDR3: TGTGCCAGCAGCTTGGAGAGAAATGAAAAACTGTTTTTT. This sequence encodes CASSLERNEKLFF.

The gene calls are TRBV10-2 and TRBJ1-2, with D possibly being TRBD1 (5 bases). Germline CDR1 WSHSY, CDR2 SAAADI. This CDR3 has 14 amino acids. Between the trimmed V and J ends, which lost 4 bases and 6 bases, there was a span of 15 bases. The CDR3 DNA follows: TGCGCCAGCAGTGGGGGCAGGGTGGTCCATGGCTACACCTTC. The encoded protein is CASSGGRVVHGYTF.

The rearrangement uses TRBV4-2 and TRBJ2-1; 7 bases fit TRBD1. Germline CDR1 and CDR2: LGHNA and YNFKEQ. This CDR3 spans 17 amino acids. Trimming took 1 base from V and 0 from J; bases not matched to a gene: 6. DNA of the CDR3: TGTGCCAGCAGCCAAGCTATGACAGGGAACTCCTACAATGAGCAGTTCTTC. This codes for CASSQAMTGNSYNEQFF.

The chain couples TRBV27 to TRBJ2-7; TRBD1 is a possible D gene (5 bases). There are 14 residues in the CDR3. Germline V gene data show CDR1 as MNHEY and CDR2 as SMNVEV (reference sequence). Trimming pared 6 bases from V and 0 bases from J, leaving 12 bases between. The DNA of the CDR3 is TGTGCCAGCAGCCGGAAGGACAACTCCTACGAGCAGTACTTC. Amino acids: CASSRKDNSYEQYF.

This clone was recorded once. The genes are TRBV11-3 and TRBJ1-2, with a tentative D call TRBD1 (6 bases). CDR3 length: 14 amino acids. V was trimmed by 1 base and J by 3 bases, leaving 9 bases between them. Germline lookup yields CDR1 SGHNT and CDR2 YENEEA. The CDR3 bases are TGTGCCAGCAGCTTAGTTGCAGGGGACTATGGCTACACCTTC. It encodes CASSLVAGDYGYTF.

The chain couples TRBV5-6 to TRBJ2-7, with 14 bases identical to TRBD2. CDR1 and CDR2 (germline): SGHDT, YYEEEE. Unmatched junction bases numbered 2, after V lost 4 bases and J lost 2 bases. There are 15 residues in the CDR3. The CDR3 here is CASSRGLAGAYEQYF. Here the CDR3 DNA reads TGTGCCAGCAGCCGGGGACTAGCGGGGGCCTACGAGCAGTACTTC.

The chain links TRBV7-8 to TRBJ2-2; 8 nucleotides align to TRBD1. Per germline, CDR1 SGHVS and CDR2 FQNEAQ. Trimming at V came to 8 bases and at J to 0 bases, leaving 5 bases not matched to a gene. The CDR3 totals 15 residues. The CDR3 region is CASGVQGANTGELFF. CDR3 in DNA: TGTGCCAGCGGGGTACAGGGGGCGAACACCGGGGAGCTGTTTTTT.

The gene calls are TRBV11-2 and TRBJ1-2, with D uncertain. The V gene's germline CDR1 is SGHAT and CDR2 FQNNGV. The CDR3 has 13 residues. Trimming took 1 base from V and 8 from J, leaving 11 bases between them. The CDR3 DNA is TGTGCCAGCAGCTTAGTTCTCAGCGACGGCTACACCTTC. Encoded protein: CASSLVLSDGYTF.

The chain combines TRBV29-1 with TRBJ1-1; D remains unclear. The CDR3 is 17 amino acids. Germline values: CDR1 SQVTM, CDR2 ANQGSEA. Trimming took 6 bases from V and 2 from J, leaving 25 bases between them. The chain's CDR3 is CSVISLVGYRRNTEAFF. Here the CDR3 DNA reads TGCAGCGTCATCTCCCTTGTTGGGTACAGACGAAACACTGAAGCTTTCTTT.

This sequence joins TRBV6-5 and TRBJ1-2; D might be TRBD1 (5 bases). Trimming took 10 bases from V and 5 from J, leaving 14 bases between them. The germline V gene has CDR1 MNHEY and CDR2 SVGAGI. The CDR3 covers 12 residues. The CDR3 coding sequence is TGTGCCACAGGACAACGTAAATATGGCTACACCTTC. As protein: CATGQRKYGYTF.

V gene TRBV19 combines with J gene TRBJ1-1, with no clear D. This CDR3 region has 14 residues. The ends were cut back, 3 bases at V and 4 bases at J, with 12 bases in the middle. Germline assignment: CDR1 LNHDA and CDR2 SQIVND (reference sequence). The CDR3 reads CASSIVATGTEAFF. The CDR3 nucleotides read TGTGCCAGTAGTATCGTCGCAACTGGCACTGAAGCTTTCTTT.

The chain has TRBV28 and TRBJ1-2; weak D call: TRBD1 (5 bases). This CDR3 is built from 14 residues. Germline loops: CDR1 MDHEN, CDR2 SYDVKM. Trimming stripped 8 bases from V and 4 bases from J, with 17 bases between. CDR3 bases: TGTGCCAGCCGGGCCGGTAGACAGTCCTATGGCTACACCTTC. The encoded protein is CASRAGRQSYGYTF.

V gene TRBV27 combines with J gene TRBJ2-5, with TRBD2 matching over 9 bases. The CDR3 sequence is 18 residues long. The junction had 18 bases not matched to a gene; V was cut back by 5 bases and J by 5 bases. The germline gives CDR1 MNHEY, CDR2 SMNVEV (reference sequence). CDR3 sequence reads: CASSPQHPSGVYGETQYF. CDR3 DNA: TGTGCCAGCAGTCCCCAACACCCTAGCGGGGTCTACGGGGAGACCCAGTACTTC.

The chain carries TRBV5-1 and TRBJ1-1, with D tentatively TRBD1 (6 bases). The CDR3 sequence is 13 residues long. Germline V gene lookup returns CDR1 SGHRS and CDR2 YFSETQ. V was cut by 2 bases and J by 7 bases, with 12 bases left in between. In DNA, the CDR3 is TGCGCCAGCAGCTTTACAGGGCCCGATGAAGCTTTCTTT. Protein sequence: CASSFTGPDEAFF.